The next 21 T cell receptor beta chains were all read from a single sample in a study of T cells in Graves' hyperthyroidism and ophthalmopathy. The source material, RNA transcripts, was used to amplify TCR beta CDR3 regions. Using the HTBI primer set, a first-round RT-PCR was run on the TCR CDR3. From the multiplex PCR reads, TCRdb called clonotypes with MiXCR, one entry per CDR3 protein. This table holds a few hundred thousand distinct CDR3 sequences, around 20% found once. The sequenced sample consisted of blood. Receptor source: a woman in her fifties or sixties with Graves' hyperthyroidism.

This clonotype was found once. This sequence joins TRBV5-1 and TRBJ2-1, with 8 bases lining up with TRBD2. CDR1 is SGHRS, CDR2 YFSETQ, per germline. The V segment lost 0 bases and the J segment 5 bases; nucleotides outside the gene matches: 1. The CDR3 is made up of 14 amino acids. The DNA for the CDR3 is TGCGCCAGCAGCTTGGAACTAGCGGACAATGAGCAGTTCTTC. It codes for CASSLELADNEQFF.

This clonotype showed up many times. CDR3 sequence (DNA): TGTGCCAGCAGTTACCCCCTAGCTCCAACAAGACAGGGTGACACAGATACGCAGTATTTT. Translated: CASSYPLAPTRQGDTDTQYF. V usage is TRBV28 and J usage is TRBJ2-3; 7 positions match TRBD1. Germline V lookup: CDR1 MDHEN, CDR2 SYDVKM. Trimming cost V 4 bases and J 2 bases; bases outside gene matches: 21. CDR3 length equals 20 residues.

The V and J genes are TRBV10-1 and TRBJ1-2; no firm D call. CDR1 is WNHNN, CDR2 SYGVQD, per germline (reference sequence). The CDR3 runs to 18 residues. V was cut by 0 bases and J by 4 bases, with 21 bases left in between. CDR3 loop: CASSESEDMYSSPYGYTF. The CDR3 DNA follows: TGCGCCAGCAGTGAGTCAGAGGATATGTACAGCTCACCCTATGGCTACACCTTC.

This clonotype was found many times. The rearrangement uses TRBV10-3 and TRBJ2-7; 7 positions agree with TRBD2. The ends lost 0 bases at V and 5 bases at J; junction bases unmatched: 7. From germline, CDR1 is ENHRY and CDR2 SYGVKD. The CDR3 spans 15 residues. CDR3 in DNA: TGTGCCATCAGTGAGTCGTCGGGGGGTCTCCACGAGCAGTACTTC. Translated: CAISESSGGLHEQYF.

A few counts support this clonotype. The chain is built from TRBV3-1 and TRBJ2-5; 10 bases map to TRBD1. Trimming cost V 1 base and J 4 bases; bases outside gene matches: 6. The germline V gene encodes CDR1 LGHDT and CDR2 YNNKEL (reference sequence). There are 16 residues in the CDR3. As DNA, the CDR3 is TGTGCCAGCAGCCAAGGGACAGGGGGTGTAGGAGAGACCCAGTACTTC. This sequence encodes CASSQGTGGVGETQYF.

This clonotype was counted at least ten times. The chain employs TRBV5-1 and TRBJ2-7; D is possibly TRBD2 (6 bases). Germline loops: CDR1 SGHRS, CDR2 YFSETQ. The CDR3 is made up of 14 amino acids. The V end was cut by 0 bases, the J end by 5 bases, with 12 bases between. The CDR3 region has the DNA TGCGCCAGCAGCTTGGGTCGCGGGATTGACGAGCAGTACTTC. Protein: CASSLGRGIDEQYF.

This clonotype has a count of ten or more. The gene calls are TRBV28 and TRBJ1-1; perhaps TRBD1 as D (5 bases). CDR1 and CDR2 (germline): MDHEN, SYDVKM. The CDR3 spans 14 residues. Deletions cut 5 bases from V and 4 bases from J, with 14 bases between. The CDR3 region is CASSPPDRPTEAFF. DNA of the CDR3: TGTGCCAGCAGTCCCCCCGACAGACCCACTGAAGCTTTCTTT.

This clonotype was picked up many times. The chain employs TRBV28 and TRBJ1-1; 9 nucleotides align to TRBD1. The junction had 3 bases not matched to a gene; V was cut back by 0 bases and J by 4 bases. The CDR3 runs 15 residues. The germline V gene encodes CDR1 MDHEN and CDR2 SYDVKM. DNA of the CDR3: TGTGCCAGCAGTTTATGGGGGACAGGGTCCACTGAAGCTTTCTTT. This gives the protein CASSLWGTGSTEAFF. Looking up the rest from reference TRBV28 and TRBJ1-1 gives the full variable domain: DVKVTQSSRYLVKRTGEKVFLECVQDMDHENMFWYRQDPGLGLRLIYFSYDVKMKEKGDIPEGYSVSREKKERFSLILESASTNQTSMYLCASSLWGTGSTEAFFGQGTRLTVV.

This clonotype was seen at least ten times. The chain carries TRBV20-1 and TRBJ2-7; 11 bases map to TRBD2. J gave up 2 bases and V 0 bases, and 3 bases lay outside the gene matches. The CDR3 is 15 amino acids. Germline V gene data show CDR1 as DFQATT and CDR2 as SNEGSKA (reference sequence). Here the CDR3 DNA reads TGCAGTGCTAGAGATGCACTAGCGGGAGCCTACGAGCAGTACTTC. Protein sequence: CSARDALAGAYEQYF.

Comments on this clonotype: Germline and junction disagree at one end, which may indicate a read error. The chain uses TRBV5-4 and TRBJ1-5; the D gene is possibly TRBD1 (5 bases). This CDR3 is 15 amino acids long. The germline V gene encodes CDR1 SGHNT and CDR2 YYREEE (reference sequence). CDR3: CASSLDGDLDQPQHF. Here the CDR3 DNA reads TGCGCCAGCAGCTTGGACGGGGACTTAGATCAGCCCCAGCATTTT.

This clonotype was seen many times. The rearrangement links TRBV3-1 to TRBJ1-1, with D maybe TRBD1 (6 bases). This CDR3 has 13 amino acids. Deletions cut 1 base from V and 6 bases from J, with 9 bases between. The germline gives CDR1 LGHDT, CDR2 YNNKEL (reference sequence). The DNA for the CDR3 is TGTGCCAGCAGCCAAGTATCAGGGGCTGAAGCTTTCTTT. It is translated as CASSQVSGAEAFF.

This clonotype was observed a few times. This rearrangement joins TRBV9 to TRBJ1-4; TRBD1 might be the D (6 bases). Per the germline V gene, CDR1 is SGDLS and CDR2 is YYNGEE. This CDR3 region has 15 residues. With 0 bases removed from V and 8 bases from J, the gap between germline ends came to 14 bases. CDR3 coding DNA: TGTGCCAGCAGCGTAGTTGCAGGGGCAGGGGAAAAACTGTTTTTT. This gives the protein CASSVVAGAGEKLFF.

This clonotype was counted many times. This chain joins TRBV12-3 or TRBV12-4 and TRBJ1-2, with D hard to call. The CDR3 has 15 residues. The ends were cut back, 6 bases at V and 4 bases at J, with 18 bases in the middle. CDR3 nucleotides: TGTGCCAGCAGGCACTCCTTACAGAGTAGCTATGGCTACACCTTC. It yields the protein CASRHSLQSSYGYTF.

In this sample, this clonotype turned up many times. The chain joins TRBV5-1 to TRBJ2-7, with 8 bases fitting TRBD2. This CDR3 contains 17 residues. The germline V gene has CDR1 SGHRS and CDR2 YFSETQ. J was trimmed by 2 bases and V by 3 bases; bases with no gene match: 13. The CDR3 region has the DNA TGCGCCAGCAGCTCGGGGGGGACGGGGCGGTCGACCTACGAGCAGTACTTC. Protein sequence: CASSSGGTGRSTYEQYF.

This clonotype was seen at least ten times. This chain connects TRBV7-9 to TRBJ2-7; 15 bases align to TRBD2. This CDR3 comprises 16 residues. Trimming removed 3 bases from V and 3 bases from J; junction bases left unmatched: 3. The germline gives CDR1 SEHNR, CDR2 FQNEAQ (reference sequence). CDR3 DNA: TGTGCCAGCAGCTTCGGGACTAGCGGGGGGTTCTACGAGCAGTACTTC. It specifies CASSFGTSGGFYEQYF.

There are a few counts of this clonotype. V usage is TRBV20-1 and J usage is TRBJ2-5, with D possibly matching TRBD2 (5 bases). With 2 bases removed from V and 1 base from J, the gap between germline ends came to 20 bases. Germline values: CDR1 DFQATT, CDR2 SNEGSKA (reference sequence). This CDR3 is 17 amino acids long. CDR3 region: CSARIMSARRPQETQYF. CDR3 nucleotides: TGCAGTGCTAGAATCATGTCTGCAAGGAGGCCCCAAGAGACCCAGTACTTC.

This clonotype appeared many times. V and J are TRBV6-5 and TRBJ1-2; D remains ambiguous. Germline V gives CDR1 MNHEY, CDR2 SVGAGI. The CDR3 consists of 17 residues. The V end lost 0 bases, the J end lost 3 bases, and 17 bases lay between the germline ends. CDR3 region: CASSYSIRTSPYYGYTF. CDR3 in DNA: TGTGCCAGCAGTTACTCTATCCGGACGTCCCCTTACTATGGCTACACCTTC.

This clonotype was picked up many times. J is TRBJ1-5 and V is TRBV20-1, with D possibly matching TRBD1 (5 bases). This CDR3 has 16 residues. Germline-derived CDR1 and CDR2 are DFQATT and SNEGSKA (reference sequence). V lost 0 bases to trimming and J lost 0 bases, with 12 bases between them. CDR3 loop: CSARDNRDGSNQPQHF. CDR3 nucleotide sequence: TGCAGTGCTAGAGATAATCGGGACGGTAGCAATCAGCCCCAGCATTTT.

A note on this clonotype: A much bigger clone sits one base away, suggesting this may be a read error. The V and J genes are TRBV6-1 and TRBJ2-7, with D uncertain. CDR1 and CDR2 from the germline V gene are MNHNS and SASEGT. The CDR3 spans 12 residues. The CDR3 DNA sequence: TGTGCCAGCAGTGAATTTGGGTACGTGCAGTACTTC. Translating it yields CASSEFGYVQYF.

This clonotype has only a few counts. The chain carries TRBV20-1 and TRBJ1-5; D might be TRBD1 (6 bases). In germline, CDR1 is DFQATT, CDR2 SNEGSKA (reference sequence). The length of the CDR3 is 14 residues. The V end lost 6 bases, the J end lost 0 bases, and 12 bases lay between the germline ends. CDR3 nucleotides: TGCAGTGCCACCGGGGGCCTTAGCAATCAGCCCCAGCATTTT. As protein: CSATGGLSNQPQHF.

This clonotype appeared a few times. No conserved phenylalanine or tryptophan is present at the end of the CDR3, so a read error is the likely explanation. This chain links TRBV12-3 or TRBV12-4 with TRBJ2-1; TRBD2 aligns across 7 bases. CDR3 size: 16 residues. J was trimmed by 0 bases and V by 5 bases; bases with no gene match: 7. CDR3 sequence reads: CASSPEAGSSYNEQFS. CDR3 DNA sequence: TGTGCCAGCAGTCCAGAAGCGGGGAGCTCCTACAATGAGCAGTTCTCC.